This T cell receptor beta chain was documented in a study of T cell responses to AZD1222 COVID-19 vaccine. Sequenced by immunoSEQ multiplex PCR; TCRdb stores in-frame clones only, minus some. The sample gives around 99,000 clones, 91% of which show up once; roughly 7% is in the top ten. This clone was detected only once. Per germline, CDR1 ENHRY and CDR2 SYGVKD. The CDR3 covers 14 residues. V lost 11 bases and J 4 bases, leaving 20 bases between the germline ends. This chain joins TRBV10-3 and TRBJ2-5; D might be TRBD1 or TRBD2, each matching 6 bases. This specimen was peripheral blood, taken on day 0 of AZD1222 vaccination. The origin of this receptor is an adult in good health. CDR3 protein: CAVGTPQGGETQYF. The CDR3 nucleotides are TGTGCCGTTGGAACTCCACAGGGAGGAGAGACCCAGTACTTC.